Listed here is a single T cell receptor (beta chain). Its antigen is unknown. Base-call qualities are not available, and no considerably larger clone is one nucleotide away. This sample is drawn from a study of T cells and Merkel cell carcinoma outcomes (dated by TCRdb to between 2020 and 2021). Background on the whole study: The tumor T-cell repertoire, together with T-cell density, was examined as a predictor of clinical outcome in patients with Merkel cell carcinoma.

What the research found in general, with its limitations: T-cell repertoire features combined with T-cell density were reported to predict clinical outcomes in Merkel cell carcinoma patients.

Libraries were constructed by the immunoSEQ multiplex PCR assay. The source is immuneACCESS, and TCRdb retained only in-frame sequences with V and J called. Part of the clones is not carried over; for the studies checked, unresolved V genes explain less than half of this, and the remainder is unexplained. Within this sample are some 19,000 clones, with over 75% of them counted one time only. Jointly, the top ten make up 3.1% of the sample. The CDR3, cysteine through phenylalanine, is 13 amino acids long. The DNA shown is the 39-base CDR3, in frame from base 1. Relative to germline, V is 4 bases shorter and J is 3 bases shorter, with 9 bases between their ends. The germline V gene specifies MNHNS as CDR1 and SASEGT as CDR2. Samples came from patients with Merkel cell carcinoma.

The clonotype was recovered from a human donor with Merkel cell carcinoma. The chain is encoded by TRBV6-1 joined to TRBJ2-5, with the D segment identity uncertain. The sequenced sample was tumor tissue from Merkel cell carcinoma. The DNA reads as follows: TGTGCCAGCAGTGTCGACCCCGAAGAGACCCAGTACTTC. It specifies CASSVDPEETQYF.